The rows below give T cell receptor beta chains drawn from one sample of a study of shared clonotypes between healthy human individuals. Clones were sequenced by immunoSEQ multiplex PCR, and TCRdb holds only the in-frame ones, with some missing. The sample gives about 2.4 million clones, approximately 93% of which show up once; around 0.37% is in the top ten. The sample consisted of naive CD4+ T cells from PBMCs. Every receptor here comes from a man between 18 and 29 years old in good health. Some clones in this sample may be carry-over from other donors' samples. Both conserved end residues are trimmed from each CDR3. Fields, in order: J gene, V gene, CDR3 protein.

j_call: TRBJ1-5; v_call: TRBV6-1; cdr3_aa: ASSEGKGTNQPQH
j_call: TRBJ2-7; v_call: TRBV11-3; cdr3_aa: ASSLGGADTYEQY
j_call: TRBJ2-1; v_call: TRBV5-1; cdr3_aa: ASSRDRASYNEQF
j_call: TRBJ1-3; v_call: TRBV7-3; cdr3_aa: ASSRGGDSGNTIY
j_call: TRBJ1-2; v_call: TRBV25-1; cdr3_aa: ASSAGVLYGYT
j_call: TRBJ1-1; v_call: TRBV11-2; cdr3_aa: ASSQGTGSLNTEAF
j_call: TRBJ2-4; v_call: TRBV28; cdr3_aa: ASSLPGVKNIQY
j_call: TRBJ2-1; v_call: TRBV19; cdr3_aa: ASSISIQDSPALYNEQF
j_call: TRBJ2-5; v_call: TRBV10-1; cdr3_aa: ASSEDPTGTQY
j_call: TRBJ2-3; v_call: TRBV9; cdr3_aa: ASSVDLTDTQY
j_call: TRBJ1-1; v_call: TRBV28; cdr3_aa: ASFAASVPNTEAF
j_call: TRBJ2-3; v_call: TRBV7-9; cdr3_aa: ASSVFLTDTDTQY
j_call: TRBJ1-2; v_call: TRBV28; cdr3_aa: ASRSGQREDGYT
j_call: TRBJ1-1; v_call: TRBV7-8; cdr3_aa: ASSLVAGNTEAF
j_call: TRBJ2-2; v_call: TRBV16; cdr3_aa: ASSQFRETGELF
j_call: TRBJ2-1; v_call: TRBV7-3; cdr3_aa: ASSLGLAGRYNEQF
j_call: TRBJ2-7; v_call: TRBV6-6; cdr3_aa: ASSYSQREHLEQY
j_call: TRBJ2-5; v_call: TRBV7-6; cdr3_aa: ASSLGLAGGGQETQY
j_call: TRBJ2-3; v_call: TRBV2; cdr3_aa: ASSLAGGDDTQY
j_call: -; v_call: TRBV4-3; cdr3_aa: ASSQTRLAAYEQY
j_call: TRBJ2-3; v_call: TRBV5-6; cdr3_aa: ASILRDTDTQY
j_call: TRBJ2-7; v_call: TRBV28; cdr3_aa: ASSDTWLRGLYEQY
j_call: TRBJ2-3; v_call: TRBV11-2; cdr3_aa: ASSPGAGGTDTQY
j_call: TRBJ1-6; v_call: TRBV6-6; cdr3_aa: ASRDRGGSYNSPLH
j_call: TRBJ2-5; v_call: TRBV30; cdr3_aa: AWKRTSGQETQY
j_call: TRBJ1-1; v_call: TRBV19; cdr3_aa: ATDRGGTEAF
j_call: TRBJ2-3; v_call: TRBV9; cdr3_aa: ASSVFGGPSTDTQY
j_call: TRBJ2-1; v_call: TRBV27; cdr3_aa: ASSRPGPTASEQF
j_call: TRBJ2-5; v_call: TRBV19; cdr3_aa: ASRPTGGGETQY
j_call: TRBJ2-2; v_call: TRBV7-2; cdr3_aa: ASNSGSGRTGELF
j_call: TRBJ2-2; v_call: TRBV7-6; cdr3_aa: ASSLLPDTGELF
j_call: TRBJ2-7; v_call: TRBV18; cdr3_aa: ASSPRTGGVGYEQY
j_call: TRBJ2-1; v_call: TRBV7-2; cdr3_aa: ASSREGQGVSDEQF
j_call: TRBJ2-1; v_call: TRBV7-6; cdr3_aa: ASSLVASGEQF
j_call: TRBJ1-5; v_call: TRBV2; cdr3_aa: ASSRQGSAQH
j_call: TRBJ2-5; v_call: TRBV5-4; cdr3_aa: ASSSGLVETQY
j_call: TRBJ1-6; v_call: TRBV2; cdr3_aa: ASSERQGYSPLH
j_call: TRBJ1-4; v_call: TRBV6-6; cdr3_aa: ASTVDRVGKLF
j_call: TRBJ2-1; v_call: TRBV2; cdr3_aa: ASSPPGTSGRYEQF
j_call: TRBJ1-4; v_call: TRBV11-2; cdr3_aa: ASREGGAANEKLF
j_call: TRBJ2-7; v_call: TRBV6-6; cdr3_aa: ASSPSGQAYEQY
j_call: TRBJ2-7; v_call: TRBV5-5; cdr3_aa: ASSRGGAGGYEQY
j_call: TRBJ2-7; v_call: TRBV11-2; cdr3_aa: ASSRGLIPNSYEQY
j_call: TRBJ1-6; v_call: TRBV4-2; cdr3_aa: ASSPGADNNSPLH
j_call: TRBJ1-6; v_call: TRBV7-9; cdr3_aa: ASSSISYNSPLH
j_call: TRBJ2-5; v_call: TRBV29-1; cdr3_aa: SVGRGRGQETQY
j_call: TRBJ2-5; v_call: TRBV27; cdr3_aa: ASSNVHEETQY